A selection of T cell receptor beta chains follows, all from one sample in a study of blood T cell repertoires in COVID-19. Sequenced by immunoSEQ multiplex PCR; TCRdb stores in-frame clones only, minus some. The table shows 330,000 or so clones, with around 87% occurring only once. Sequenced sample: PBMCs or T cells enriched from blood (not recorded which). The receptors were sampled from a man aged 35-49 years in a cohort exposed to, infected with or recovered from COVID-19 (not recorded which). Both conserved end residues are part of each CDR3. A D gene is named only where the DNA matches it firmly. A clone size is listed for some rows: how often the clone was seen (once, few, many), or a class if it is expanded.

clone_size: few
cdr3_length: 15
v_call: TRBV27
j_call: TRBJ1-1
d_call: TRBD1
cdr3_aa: CASTHSTGGYTEAFF
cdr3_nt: TGTGCCAGCACTCACTCCACAGGGGGATACACTGAAGCTTTCTTT

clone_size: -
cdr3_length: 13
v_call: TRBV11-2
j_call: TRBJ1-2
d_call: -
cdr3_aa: CASSPGGTYGYTF
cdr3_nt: TGTGCCAGCAGCCCGGGGGGTACTTATGGCTACACCTTC

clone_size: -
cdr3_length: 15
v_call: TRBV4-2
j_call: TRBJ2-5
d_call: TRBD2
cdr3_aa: CASSQTSGRRETQYF
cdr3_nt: TGTGCCAGCAGCCAGACTAGCGGGAGGAGGGAGACCCAGTACTTC

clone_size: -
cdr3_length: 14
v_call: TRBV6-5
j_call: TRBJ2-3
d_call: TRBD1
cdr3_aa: CASSPGQGRDTQYF
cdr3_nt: TGTGCCAGCAGTCCGGGACAGGGAAGAGATACGCAGTATTTT

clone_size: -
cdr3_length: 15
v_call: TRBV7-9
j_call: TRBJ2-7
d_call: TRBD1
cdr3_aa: CASSNVGTGGVEQYF
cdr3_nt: TGTGCCAGCAGCAACGTTGGGACAGGGGGCGTCGAGCAGTACTTC

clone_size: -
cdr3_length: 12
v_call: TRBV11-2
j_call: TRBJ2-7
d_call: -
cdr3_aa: CASSYPTYEQYF
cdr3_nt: TGTGCCAGCAGCTATCCTACCTACGAGCAGTACTTC

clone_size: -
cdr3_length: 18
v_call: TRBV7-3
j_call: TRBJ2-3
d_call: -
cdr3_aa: CASSLRGGASTSTDTQYF
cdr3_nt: TGTGCCAGCAGCTTAAGGGGCGGGGCGAGTACTAGCACAGATACGCAGTATTTT

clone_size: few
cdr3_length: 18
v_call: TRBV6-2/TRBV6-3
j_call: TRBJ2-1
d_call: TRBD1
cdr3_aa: CASSYLPTGTGFYNEQFF
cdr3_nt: TGTGCCAGCAGTTACTTGCCAACCGGGACAGGGTTCTACAATGAGCAGTTCTTC

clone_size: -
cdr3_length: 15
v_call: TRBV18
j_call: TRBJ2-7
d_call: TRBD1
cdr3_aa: CASSPDRGFTNEQYF
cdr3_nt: TGTGCCAGCTCCCCAGACAGGGGATTTACCAACGAGCAGTACTTC

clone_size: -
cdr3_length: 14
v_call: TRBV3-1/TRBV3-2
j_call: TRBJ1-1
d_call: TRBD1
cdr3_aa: CASSHGQGATEAFF
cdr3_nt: TGTGCCAGCAGCCATGGACAGGGGGCAACTGAAGCTTTCTTT

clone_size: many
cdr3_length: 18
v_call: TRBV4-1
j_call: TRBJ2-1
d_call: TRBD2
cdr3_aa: CASSQDNGAGGVHNEQFF
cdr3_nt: TGCGCCAGCAGCCAAGATAACGGGGCGGGAGGGGTCCACAATGAGCAGTTCTTC

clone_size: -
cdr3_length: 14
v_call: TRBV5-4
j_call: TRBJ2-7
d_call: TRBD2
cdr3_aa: CASSRGGAPYEQYF
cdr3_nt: TGTGCCAGCAGTCGGGGGGGGGCACCTTACGAGCAGTACTTC

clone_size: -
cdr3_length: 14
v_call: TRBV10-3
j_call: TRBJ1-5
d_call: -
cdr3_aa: CAISASNSNQPQHF
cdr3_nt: TGTGCCATCAGTGCCTCTAATAGCAATCAGCCCCAGCATTTT

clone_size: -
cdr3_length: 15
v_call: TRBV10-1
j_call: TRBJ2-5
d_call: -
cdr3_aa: CASSESPGAGETQYF
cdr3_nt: TGCGCCAGCAGTGAGTCCCCGGGAGCGGGAGAGACCCAGTACTTC

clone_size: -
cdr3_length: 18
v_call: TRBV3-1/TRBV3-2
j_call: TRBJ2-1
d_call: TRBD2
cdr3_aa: CASSQKKPLRLAPNEQFF
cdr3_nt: TGTGCCAGCAGCCAAAAAAAGCCCCTCCGACTAGCCCCCAATGAGCAGTTCTTC

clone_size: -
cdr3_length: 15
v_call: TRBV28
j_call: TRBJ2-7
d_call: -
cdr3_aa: CASSSSGQGSYEQYF
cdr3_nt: TGTGCCAGCAGTTCCTCGGGACAAGGCTCCTACGAGCAGTACTTC

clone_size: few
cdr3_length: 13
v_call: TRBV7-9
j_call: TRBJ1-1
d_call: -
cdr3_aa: CASTRDLSTEAFF
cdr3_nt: TGTGCCAGCACCCGGGACTTAAGCACTGAAGCTTTCTTT

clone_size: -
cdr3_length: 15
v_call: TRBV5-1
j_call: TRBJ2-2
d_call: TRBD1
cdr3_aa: CATNPGQKNTGELFF
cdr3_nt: TGCGCCACCAATCCGGGACAGAAGAACACCGGGGAGCTGTTTTTT

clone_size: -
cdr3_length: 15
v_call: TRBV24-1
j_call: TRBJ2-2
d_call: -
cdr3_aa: CATSETQTNTGELFF
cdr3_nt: TGTGCCACCAGTGAGACACAGACGAACACCGGGGAGCTGTTTTTT

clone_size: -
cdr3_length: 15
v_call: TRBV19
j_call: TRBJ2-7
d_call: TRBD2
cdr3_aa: CASSTLAGGPGEQYF
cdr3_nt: TGTGCCAGTAGTACCTTAGCGGGAGGGCCGGGGGAGCAGTACTTC

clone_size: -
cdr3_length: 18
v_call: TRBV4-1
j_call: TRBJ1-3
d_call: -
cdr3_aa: CASSRSTGSPSSGNTIYF
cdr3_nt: TGCGCCAGCAGCCGATCAACAGGTTCTCCGAGCTCTGGAAACACCATATATTTT

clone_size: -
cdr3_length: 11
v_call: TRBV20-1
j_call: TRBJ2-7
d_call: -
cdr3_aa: CSVESSYEQYF
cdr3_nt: TGCAGTGTTGAGAGCTCCTACGAGCAGTACTTC

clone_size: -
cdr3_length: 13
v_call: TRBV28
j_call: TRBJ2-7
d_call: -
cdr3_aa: CASSFSDSYEQYF
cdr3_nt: TGTGCCAGCAGTTTCTCAGACTCCTACGAGCAGTACTTC

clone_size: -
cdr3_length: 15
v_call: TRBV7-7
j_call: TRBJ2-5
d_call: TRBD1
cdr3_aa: CASSPSGTGSKTQYF
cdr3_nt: TGTGCCAGCAGTCCCTCCGGGACAGGGTCGAAGACCCAGTACTTC